Below are 18 T cell receptor beta chains sequenced from a single sample in a study of T cell repertoires in cytomegalovirus infection. TCRdb re-called the reads through MiXCR, storing one row per CDR3 protein. Of about 450,000 distinct CDR3 sequences in the sample, about a third were seen once. Material: PBMCs. These receptors all stem from a human donor in good health (CMV status not recorded). Some clones in this sample may be carry-over from other donors' samples.

This clonotype was detected a few times. V is TRBV5-5 and J is TRBJ2-2; D could derive from TRBD1 or TRBD2 (5 bases each). Trimming stripped 4 bases from V and 0 bases from J, with 19 bases between. The CDR3 length is 18 residues. Germline V CDR1 and CDR2: SGHKS, YYEKEE (reference sequence). The CDR3 loop is CASSHHTPGTPNTGELFF. For the CDR3, the DNA is TGTGCCAGCAGCCACCACACTCCCGGGACGCCGAACACCGGGGAGCTGTTTTTT.

Many counts were recorded for this clonotype. The chain recombines TRBV7-2 with TRBJ2-7; TRBD2 matches 8 bases. Germline assignment: CDR1 SGHTA and CDR2 FQGNSA. There are 15 residues in the CDR3. Trimming at V came to 0 bases and at J to 4 bases, leaving 5 bases not matched to a gene. The CDR3 loop reads CASSLASSGGYEQYF. The CDR3 DNA reads TGTGCCAGCAGCTTAGCGAGCAGCGGGGGATACGAGCAGTACTTC. The variable domain in full, with the rest retrieved from reference TRBV7-2 and TRBJ2-7, is GAGVSQSPSNKVTEKGKDVELRCDPISGHTALYWYRQSLGQGLEFLIYFQGNSAPDKSGLPSDRFSAERTGGSVSTLTIQRTQQEDSAVYLCASSLASSGGYEQYFGPGTRLTVT.

This clonotype occurred many times. The chain employs TRBV7-2 and TRBJ2-2; the D gene could be TRBD1 or TRBD2 (5 bases each). Germline CDR1 SGHTA, CDR2 FQGNSA. The CDR3 runs to 16 residues. The V end was cut by 2 bases, the J end by 3 bases, with 13 bases between. CDR3 bases: TGTGCCAGCAGCTTAAGGGGACGGAAGGACACCGGGGAGCTGTTTTTT. It codes for CASSLRGRKDTGELFF.

Comments on this clonotype: This could be a read error, since a much larger clone is one nucleotide away. This chain joins TRBV7-2 and TRBJ1-3, with D unclear. Germline values: CDR1 SGHTA, CDR2 FQGNSA. The CDR3 consists of 15 residues. Here the CDR3 reads CANSFPRVSGNTIYF. The DNA for the CDR3 is TGTGCCAACAGCTTCCCTCGAGTCTCTGGAAACACCATATATTTT.

The rearrangement joins TRBV14 to TRBJ2-3, with D tentatively TRBD2 (5 bases). CDR1 SGHDN and CDR2 FVKESK come from the germline V gene. The length of the CDR3 is 17 residues. V was cut by 2 bases and J by 2 bases, with 17 bases left in between. CDR3 residues: CASSQILRRGYTDTQYF. The CDR3 DNA reads as TGTGCCAGCAGCCAAATCCTACGTCGGGGATACACAGATACGCAGTATTTT.

This clonotype was seen a few times. The chain has TRBV2 and TRBJ2-5, with D unresolved. Per the germline V gene, CDR1 is SNHLY and CDR2 is FYNNEI. Trimming cost V 1 base and J 4 bases, with 10 bases left between them. The CDR3 runs 14 residues. The CDR3 sequence is CASSEVGLVETQYF. In DNA form, the CDR3 reads TGTGCCAGCAGTGAAGTAGGTCTAGTAGAGACCCAGTACTTC.

This clonotype came up a few times. The genes are TRBV4-3 and TRBJ2-5; 9 nucleotides align to TRBD2. In germline, CDR1 is LGHNA, CDR2 YSLEER. The CDR3 runs 16 residues. V lost 3 bases and J lost 1; bases outside the gene matches: 6. The CDR3 sequence: CASSQNLAGAQETQYF. The DNA for the CDR3 is TGCGCCAGCAGCCAGAACTTAGCGGGGGCCCAAGAGACCCAGTACTTC.

This clonotype was counted only a few times. The genes are TRBV7-9 and TRBJ1-2, with D hard to call. The CDR3 extends over 11 amino acids. Germline assignment: CDR1 SEHNR and CDR2 FQNEAQ (reference sequence). V gave up 1 base and J gave up 14 bases, with 11 bases separating them. The CDR3 sequence is CASSLERPVTF. CDR3 bases: TGTGCCAGCAGCTTAGAACGGCCCGTGACCTTC.

Turning to this clonotype: It may be a read error: a sequence one base away is much more abundant. The chain uses TRBV7-2 and TRBJ2-7; D is possibly TRBD2 (6 bases). CDR1 and CDR2 (germline): SGHTA, FQGNSA. The CDR3 is 13 residues long. CDR3 region: CASSPLGGTEHYF. In DNA, the CDR3 is TGTGCCAGCAGCCCCCTGGGGGGTACGGAGCATTACTTC. Full variable domain (outside the CDR3, taken from reference TRBV7-2 and TRBJ2-7): GAGVSQSPSNKVTEKGKDVELRCDPISGHTALYWYRQSLGQGLEFLIYFQGNSAPDKSGLPSDRFSAERTGGSVSTLTIQRTQQEDSAVYLCASSPLGGTEHYFGPGTRLTVT.

This chain connects TRBV4-1 to TRBJ2-3, with a weak D call TRBD1 (6 bases). Trimming shortened V by 2 bases and J by 6 bases, and 12 bases separated the two germline ends. Germline CDR1 and CDR2: MGHRA and YSYEKL. The CDR3 totals 14 residues. The DNA of the CDR3 is TGCGCCAGCAGCCAAACAGGGAGTGCGGATACGCAGTATTTT. Protein: CASSQTGSADTQYF.

Note on this clonotype: One end of the junction fails to match germline, which may point to a read error. This chain links TRBV7-2 with TRBJ1-6; 9 bases align to TRBD1. Germline loops: CDR1 SGHTA, CDR2 FQGNSA. This CDR3 contains 13 residues. CDR3: CSSNRDRASPIHF. The CDR3 DNA reads as TGTTCCAGCAACCGGGACAGGGCTTCACCCATCCACTTT.

The rearrangement joins TRBV20-1 to TRBJ2-4; 9 bases map to TRBD1. V shed 6 bases and J 0 bases; nucleotides not matched to a gene: 12. CDR3 size: 17 residues. Germline loops: CDR1 DFQATT, CDR2 SNEGSKA (reference sequence). The CDR3: CSATGGGQGIAKNIQYF. CDR3 DNA sequence: TGCAGTGCAACAGGGGGCGGACAAGGAATAGCCAAAAACATTCAGTACTTC.

This clonotype has just a few counts. This chain connects TRBV28 to TRBJ2-7; tentatively, D is TRBD1 or TRBD2 (5 bases each). The CDR3 extends over 14 amino acids. From germline, CDR1 is MDHEN and CDR2 SYDVKM. Trimming pared 2 bases from V and 2 bases from J, leaving 10 bases between. The DNA for the CDR3 is TGTGCCAGCAGTTTAACGGGGCTGGCCTACGAGCAGTACTTC. This gives the protein CASSLTGLAYEQYF.

This clonotype came up a few times. The gene calls are TRBV4-1 and TRBJ1-2; D gene unclear. The V gene's germline CDR1 is MGHRA and CDR2 YSYEKL. The length of the CDR3 is 13 residues. The ends were cut back, 0 bases at V and 8 bases at J, with 10 bases in the middle. DNA for the CDR3: TGCGCCAGCAGCCAAGAAGCGGAGGGCGGCTACACCTTC. Translated: CASSQEAEGGYTF.

In its sample, this clonotype was seen a few times. The rearrangement uses TRBV15 and TRBJ1-6; the match to TRBD1 covers 8 bases. V lost 3 bases to trimming and J lost 10 bases; unmatched junction nucleotides: 8. This CDR3 is 15 amino acids long. From germline, CDR1 is LNHNV and CDR2 YYDKDF (reference sequence). This chain's CDR3 is CATSSGDRTESPLHF. CDR3 bases: TGTGCCACCAGCAGTGGGGACAGGACAGAGTCACCCCTCCACTTT.

There are many counts of this clonotype. This sequence joins TRBV7-2 and TRBJ2-5; 7 bases map to TRBD2. The CDR3 length is 15 residues. The germline V gene encodes CDR1 SGHTA and CDR2 FQGNSA. Trimming took 5 bases from V and 2 from J; bases not matched to a gene: 8. The chain's CDR3 is CASSPGGGPQETQYF. Here the CDR3 DNA reads TGTGCCAGCAGCCCGGGCGGGGGTCCTCAAGAGACCCAGTACTTC.

The rearrangement uses TRBV12-3 or TRBV12-4 and TRBJ2-2; 7 bases align to TRBD2. The CDR3 is made up of 15 amino acids. With V trimmed by 6 bases and J by 1 base, 5 bases remained unmatched. The CDR3 here is CASSLRGVNTGELFF. As DNA, the CDR3 is TGTGCCAGCAGCCTACGGGGGGTGAACACCGGGGAGCTGTTTTTT.

The J gene is TRBJ2-3, the V gene TRBV7-3, with 7 bases matching TRBD1. J gave up 6 bases and V 6 bases, and 9 bases lay outside the gene matches. Germline V gene sequence: CDR1 SGHTA, CDR2 FQGTGA. CDR3 length: 14 amino acids. The CDR3 region is CASSFQGVGDTQYF. In DNA form, the CDR3 reads TGTGCCAGCAGTTTCCAGGGGGTCGGGGATACGCAGTATTTT.